This TCR beta chain was recorded in a study of beta chain features in type 1 diabetes. At the level of the study: Sorted cells numbering some 110,000,000 were examined across all samples.

By way of CD45RO/CCR7/CD25/CD127/CD95/CD27, the CD4+ regulatory, stem cell-like memory, central memory and naive cells were sorted. Per germline, CDR1 SGHRS and CDR2 YFSETQ. This CDR3 spans 16 amino acids. The ends were cut back, 0 bases at V and 3 bases at J, with 16 bases in the middle. The authors reverse transcribed all of the isolated RNA, so sequencing captured expressed TCRB transcripts. Sequenced by immunoSEQ multiplex PCR; TCRdb stores in-frame clones only, minus some. The repertoire consists of around 41,000 clones, with approximately 62% occurring once and the leading ten covering less than 2%. Study results and caveats: Across all four CD4+ subsets, people with type 1 diabetes showed modestly shorter TCRB CDR3s. VDJ junctions from type 1 diabetes patients carried fewer insertions and larger deletions.

Regarding this clone: No antigen is known for it.

The chain links TRBV5-1 to TRBJ2-7; no reliable D call. This TCR came from a man aged 30 to 39 with type 1 diabetes. Some clones in this sample may be carry-over from other donors' samples. Sequencing used Tregs from blood. The CDR3 sequence: CASSLGAWAGIYEQYF. The CDR3 DNA sequence: TGCGCCAGCAGCTTGGGGGCTTGGGCAGGAATCTACGAGCAGTACTTC.